Presented here are 8 T cell receptor beta chains from one specimen sequenced in a study of blood T cell repertoires in COVID-19. Generated by immunoSEQ multiplex PCR, the TCRdb table keeps only in-frame clones and is missing some. The repertoire holds 150,000 to 200,000 clones, approximately 86% seen once, with 3% to 4% in the top ten. Sequencing used peripheral blood. The receptors derive from a man in his 70s with acute or convalescent COVID-19.

The rearrangement uses TRBV7-3 and TRBJ2-1, with 8 bases fitting TRBD2. This CDR3 spans 16 amino acids. Germline CDR1 SGHTA, CDR2 FQGTGA. Unmatched junction bases numbered 4, after V lost 1 base and J lost 2 bases. The CDR3 region is CASSLIGGGTYNEQFF. The CDR3 nucleotides read TGTGCCAGCAGCTTAATTGGCGGGGGGACCTACAATGAGCAGTTCTTC.

J is TRBJ2-2 and V is TRBV5-1; 9 positions match TRBD1. This CDR3 spans 13 amino acids. The germline V gene has CDR1 SGHRS and CDR2 YFSETQ. V shed 5 bases, J shed 16 bases, and the junction held 12 bases outside the gene matches. The CDR3: CASSSGQGIWAFF. As DNA, the CDR3 is TGCGCCAGCAGTTCGGGACAGGGTATATGGGCGTTTTTT.

This chain links TRBV6-5 with TRBJ2-1; 8 bases are shared with TRBD2. The CDR3 is 12 amino acids. The J segment lost 11 bases and the V segment lost 4 bases, leaving 4 bases of the junction unmatched. Germline V gene lookup returns CDR1 MNHEY and CDR2 SVGAGI. CDR3 in DNA: TGTGCCAGCAGTTCACTAGCGGCTCAGCAGTTCTTC. Its translation: CASSSLAAQQFF.

The chain couples TRBV6-5 to TRBJ2-5; D possibly corresponds to TRBD2 (5 bases). This CDR3 spans 13 amino acids. V was cut by 7 bases and J by 7 bases, with 16 bases left in between. Germline V CDR1 and CDR2: MNHEY, SVGAGI. This CDR3 reads CASNPFREGTQYF. The CDR3 DNA reads TGTGCCAGCAACCCATTTCGGGAAGGGACCCAGTACTTC.

This chain links TRBV4-1 with TRBJ2-7, with 9 bases identical to TRBD2. CDR1 and CDR2 from the germline V gene are MGHRA and YSYEKL. This CDR3 contains 15 residues. V was pared by 6 bases and J by 5 bases, with 11 bases of the junction left unmatched. CDR3 bases: TGCGCCAGCAGACCCACGGGCGGGAGGGTAAACGAGCAGTACTTC. Protein sequence: CASRPTGGRVNEQYF.

This clone was recorded only once. This sequence joins TRBV5-1 and TRBJ2-5; 11 bases are a match to TRBD1. From germline, CDR1 is SGHRS and CDR2 YFSETQ. This CDR3 is 14 amino acids long. After removal of 9 bases from V and 5 bases from J, the junction contained 9 bases not matched to a gene. This CDR3 is CATMVGTGGETQYF. In DNA, the CDR3 is TGCGCCACCATGGTAGGGACAGGGGGTGAGACCCAGTACTTC. Filled out from reference TRBV5-1 and TRBJ2-5, the complete variable domain reads KAGVTQTPRYLIKTRGQQVTLSCSPISGHRSVSWYQQTPGQGLQFLFEYFSETQRNKGNFPGRFSGRQFSNSRSEMNVSTLELGDSALYLCATMVGTGGETQYFGPGTRLLVL.

V usage is TRBV4-2 and J usage is TRBJ2-3, with TRBD2 matching over 10 bases. CDR1 is LGHNA and CDR2 is YNFKEQ in the germline V gene. Losses at the gene ends were 5 bases for V and 4 bases for J; bases not matched to a gene: 18. This CDR3 contains 19 residues. CDR3 DNA sequence: TGTGCCAGCAGCTTCCAGGTCCCTAGCGGGGGAGCAGTCCCAGATACGCAGTATTTT. It translates to CASSFQVPSGGAVPDTQYF.

The chain joins TRBV19 to TRBJ2-1; 7 bases match TRBD2. CDR3 size: 14 residues. The germline V gene has CDR1 LNHDA and CDR2 SQIVND (reference sequence). V lost 5 bases, J lost 4 bases, and 5 bases stayed unmatched. In nucleotides, the CDR3 is TGTGCCAGTAGTCCCCTAGCGGAGTACAATGAGCAGTTCTTC. It encodes CASSPLAEYNEQFF.